A selection of T cell receptor beta chains follows, all from one sample in a study of blood T cell repertoires in COVID-19. TCRdb keeps only in-frame clones here, not all; method: immunoSEQ multiplex PCR. The data hold some 220,000 clones, with approximately 86% observed a single time. Sequenced sample: peripheral blood. The receptors originated from a woman in her 30s with COVID-19, enrolled during active disease. Each CDR3 is given with its conserved first and last residue. D genes are given only for firm matches. Clone size is stated in some rows and not others, as once, few, many or a class when expanded.

clone size,D gene,J gene,V gene,CDR3 protein,CDR3 DNA
-,-,TRBJ1-1,TRBV30,CAWSVQTEAFF,TGTGCCTGGAGTGTTCAAACTGAAGCTTTCTTT
-,TRBD2,TRBJ2-3,TRBV24-1,CATSEPSGGGGTDTQYF,TGTGCCACCAGTGAGCCTAGCGGGGGCGGGGGGACAGATACGCAGTATTTT
-,TRBD2,TRBJ2-5,TRBV7-6,CASSLAVTSGGGSETQYF,TGTGCCAGCAGCTTAGCGGTAACTAGCGGGGGCGGCTCAGAGACCCAGTACTTC
-,-,TRBJ2-2,TRBV7-2,CASSSMAGVGPGELFF,TGTGCCAGCAGCTCCATGGCCGGGGTAGGCCCCGGGGAGCTGTTTTTT
-,TRBD1,TRBJ2-5,TRBV6-5,CASSYGTGAGETQYF,TGTGCCAGCAGTTATGGGACAGGGGCTGGAGAGACCCAGTACTTC
-,-,TRBJ2-2,TRBV6-2/TRBV6-3,CASSKDSQATGELFF,TGTGCCAGCAGCAAGGACAGTCAGGCCACCGGGGAGCTGTTTTTT
-,-,TRBJ2-3,TRBV20-1,CSASIGASRDTDTQYF,TGCAGTGCTAGTATCGGAGCGTCCCGGGACACAGATACGCAGTATTTT
-,TRBD2,TRBJ2-7,TRBV27,CASSLLAGERKYF,TGTGCCAGCAGTTTACTAGCGGGAGAACGAAAGTACTTC
-,TRBD2,TRBJ2-1,TRBV27,CASSFSGGAYNEQFF,TGTGCCAGCAGTTTCAGCGGGGGGGCCTACAATGAGCAGTTCTTC
once,TRBD2,TRBJ2-2,TRBV11-3,CASSSGGRGELFF,TGTGCCAGCAGTTCGGGGGGGCGCGGGGAGCTGTTTTTT
few,-,TRBJ1-2,TRBV11-3,CASSGGVSGTSDLDGYTF,TGTGCCAGCAGCGGAGGGGTGTCAGGAACTTCGGATTTGGATGGCTACACCTTC
-,-,TRBJ2-2,TRBV18,CASSESNTGELFF,TGTGCCAGCTCAGAGTCGAACACCGGGGAGCTGTTTTTT
-,-,TRBJ1-2,TRBV4-2,CASSQDQQDYGYTF,TGTGCCAGCAGCCAAGATCAACAGGACTATGGCTACACCTTC
-,TRBD1,TRBJ2-3,TRBV5-4,CASSDRTGSTDTQYF,TGTGCCAGCAGCGATCGGACAGGGAGCACAGATACGCAGTATTTT
-,TRBD1,TRBJ1-2,TRBV15,CATSIRQGSGYTF,TGTGCCACCAGCATTCGACAGGGGAGCGGCTACACCTTC
once,TRBD1,TRBJ2-3,TRBV29-1,CSVEGGQGVADTQYF,TGCAGCGTTGAAGGAGGTCAGGGGGTCGCAGATACGCAGTATTTT
-,-,TRBJ1-4,TRBV7-9,CASSLESDLGVAGELFF,TGTGCCAGCAGCTTAGAGTCTGATTTGGGGGTAGCGGGAGAACTGTTTTTT
-,TRBD1,TRBJ2-5,TRBV7-6,CASSSGTGEETQYF,TGTGCCAGCAGCAGCGGGACAGGGGAAGAGACCCAGTACTTC
-,TRBD2,TRBJ2-7,TRBV18,CASSPSTGMGAGGSYEQYF,TGTGCCAGCTCCCCTTCGACAGGGATGGGAGCGGGGGGGTCCTACGAGCAGTACTTC
once,-,TRBJ2-1,TRBV9,CASSVVGQGGNEQFF,TGTGCCAGCAGCGTAGTCGGGCAGGGAGGCAATGAGCAGTTCTTC
-,TRBD1,TRBJ2-7,TRBV7-9,CASSLNWDRGNEQYF,TGTGCCAGCAGCTTAAACTGGGACAGGGGCAACGAGCAGTACTTC
-,-,TRBJ1-1,TRBV27,CASRKTDLYEAFF,TGTGCCAGTAGGAAGACAGATTTGTATGAAGCTTTCTTT
-,-,TRBJ2-1,TRBV6-5,CASRRGTEEYNEQFF,TGTGCCAGCAGACGCGGGACGGAAGAGTACAATGAGCAGTTCTTC
-,-,TRBJ2-7,TRBV29-1,CSGRQGGGEQYF,TGCAGCGGTAGACAGGGAGGAGGAGAGCAGTACTTC
few,TRBD2,TRBJ2-2,TRBV2,CASPGTSRTGELFF,TGTGCCAGCCCCGGGACTAGCCGTACCGGGGAGCTGTTTTTT
-,TRBD2,TRBJ2-1,TRBV24-1,CATSDSRLAEPNEQFF,TGTGCCACCAGTGATTCTCGACTAGCAGAACCCAATGAGCAGTTCTTC
-,-,TRBJ1-6,TRBV3-1/TRBV3-2,CASSQIRLGDMGSPLHF,TGTGCCAGCAGCCAGATCCGGCTAGGGGATATGGGTTCACCCCTCCACTTT
-,-,TRBJ1-1,TRBV19,CASRIGEGGTEAFF,TGTGCCAGTAGGATCGGGGAAGGCGGCACTGAAGCTTTCTTT
-,TRBD1,TRBJ1-2,TRBV4-3,CASSRVRTSGQGNYGYTF,TGCGCCAGCAGCCGGGTACGAACCTCGGGACAGGGAAACTATGGCTACACCTTC
-,TRBD1,TRBJ1-2,TRBV6-2/TRBV6-3,CASSYPSRRQGENYGYTF,TGTGCCAGCAGTTACCCATCGAGGAGACAGGGGGAAAACTATGGCTACACCTTC
-,TRBD2,TRBJ2-2,TRBV5-1,CASSLAPGGTGELFF,TGCGCCAGCAGCTTGGCGCCGGGGGGGACCGGGGAGCTGTTTTTT
-,TRBD2,TRBJ2-7,TRBV5-4,CASSPRLAGSYEQYF,TGTGCCAGCAGCCCTCGACTAGCGGGCTCCTACGAGCAGTACTTC
-,-,TRBJ1-1,TRBV6-2/TRBV6-3,CASSYRFAVGENAEAFF,TGTGCCAGCAGTTACCGTTTCGCCGTGGGAGAGAACGCTGAAGCTTTCTTT
-,-,TRBJ1-5,TRBV20-1,CSASLDRSSQPQHF,TGCAGTGCTAGTCTAGACAGGAGCAGTCAGCCCCAGCATTTT
-,-,TRBJ2-7,TRBV27,CASGDTRSEQYF,TGTGCCAGCGGGGACACTAGATCTGAGCAGTACTTC
-,TRBD2,TRBJ2-1,TRBV11-2,CASSLGTSGGTYNEQFF,TGTGCCAGCAGCTTGGGGACTAGCGGGGGGACATACAATGAGCAGTTCTTC
-,TRBD1,TRBJ1-4,TRBV4-3,CASSQDGTAREKLFF,TGCGCCAGCAGCCAAGATGGGACAGCGAGAGAAAAACTGTTTTTT
-,TRBD1,TRBJ1-1,TRBV6-5,CASSIYDRENTEAFF,TGTGCCAGCAGTATATATGACAGGGAAAACACTGAAGCTTTCTTT
-,-,TRBJ2-7,TRBV4-1,CASSQDAVAENDEQYF,TGCGCCAGCAGCCAAGATGCCGTTGCAGAAAACGACGAGCAGTACTTC